The clone carrying this TCR beta chain has just one count. Its matching antigen is unknown. This entry belongs to a study of T cell responses to AZD1222 COVID-19 vaccine. Here immunoSEQ multiplex PCR was the method, and the copy in TCRdb shows in-frame clones only, minus some. Of around 90,000 clones detected, around nine tenths appear once; the ten largest clones hold approximately 5.2%. Study results and caveats: Donors in the cohort were predominantly white British and more often female, and clonal diversity was possibly underestimated. Nearly half of spike-specific TCRs reportedly target unmutated variant regions. Along spike, vaccine-associated CD4 TCRs were found throughout, with dominance at 160-218 and 743-854.

The clonotype comes from an adult in good health. The sequencing used peripheral blood, collected on day 0 of MenACWY control vaccination.

The CDR3, as DNA: TGTGCCAGCAGCTTTGGGACGCCCGGCACCGGGGAGCTGTTTTTT. Translation: CASSFGTPGTGELFF. This chain connects TRBV7-2 to TRBJ2-2; D may be TRBD1 or TRBD2 (5 bases each). The germline gives CDR1 SGHTA, CDR2 FQGNSA. CDR3 length: 15 amino acids. V was shortened by 3 bases and J by 4 bases, with 12 bases between the two germline ends.